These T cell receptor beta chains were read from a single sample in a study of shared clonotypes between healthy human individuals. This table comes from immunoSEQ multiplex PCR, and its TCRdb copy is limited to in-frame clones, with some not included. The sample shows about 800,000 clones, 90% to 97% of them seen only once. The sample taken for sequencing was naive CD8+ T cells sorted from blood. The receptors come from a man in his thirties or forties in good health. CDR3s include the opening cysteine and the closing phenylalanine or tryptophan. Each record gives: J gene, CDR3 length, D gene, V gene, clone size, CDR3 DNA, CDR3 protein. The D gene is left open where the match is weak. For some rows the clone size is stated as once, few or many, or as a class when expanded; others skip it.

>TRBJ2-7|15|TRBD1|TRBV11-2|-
TGTGCCAGCGTCGCGAGGGACAGACCTTTCTACGAGCAGTACTTC
CASVARDRPFYEQYF
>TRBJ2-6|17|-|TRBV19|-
TGTGCCAGTAGTGCAACAGAGACTCCCCTCTTGACCAACGTCCTGACTTTC
CASSATETPLLTNVLTF
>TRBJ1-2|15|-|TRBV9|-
TGTGCCAGCAGCGTAGCTCCGGGGGCAGCCTATGGCTACACCTTC
CASSVAPGAAYGYTF
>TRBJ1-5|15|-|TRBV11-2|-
TGTGCCAGCAGCTCCGACAGAAGTAGCAATCAGCCCCAGCATTTT
CASSSDRSSNQPQHF
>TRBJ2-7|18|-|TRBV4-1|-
TGCGCCAGCAGCCAAGACTCGTACCCCAGCGGGTTTTCCTACGAGCAGTACTTC
CASSQDSYPSGFSYEQYF
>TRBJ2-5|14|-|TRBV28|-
TGTGCCAGCAGTTTACAAAACGGCAAAGAGACCCAGTACTTC
CASSLQNGKETQYF
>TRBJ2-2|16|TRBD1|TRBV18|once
TGTGCCAGCTCACCGGACAGGGGTTGGGGCACCGGGGAGCTGTTTTTT
CASSPDRGWGTGELFF
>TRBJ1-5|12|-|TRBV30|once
TGTGCCTGGGAGACCGGGAATCAGCCCCAGCATTTT
CAWETGNQPQHF
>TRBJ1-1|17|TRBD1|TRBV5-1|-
TGCGCCAGCAGCTCCATTCCCCGACAGGGGGCAGGCACTGAAGCTTTCTTT
CASSSIPRQGAGTEAFF
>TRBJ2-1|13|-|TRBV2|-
TGTGCCAGCAGTGAAGGAAGGGCGACTGAGCAGTTCTTC
CASSEGRATEQFF
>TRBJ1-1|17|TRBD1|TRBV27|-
TGTGCCAGCAGTCCGCCGGGACAGGGGCATGAGAACACTGAAGCTTTCTTT
CASSPPGQGHENTEAFF
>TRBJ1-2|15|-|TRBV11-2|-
TGTGCCAGCAGCTTAGCGCAGGGTCCTAACTATGGCTACACCTTC
CASSLAQGPNYGYTF
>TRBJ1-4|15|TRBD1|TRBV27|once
TGTGCCAGCAGTTTACAGGGGGCAACTAATGAAAAACTGTTTTTT
CASSLQGATNEKLFF
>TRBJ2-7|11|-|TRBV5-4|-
TGTGCCAGCAGCTTCGAAGGCGAGCAGTACTTC
CASSFEGEQYF
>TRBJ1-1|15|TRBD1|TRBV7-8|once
TGTGCCAGCAGCTTTGAGACAGGGGGAGGCACTGAAGCTTTCTTT
CASSFETGGGTEAFF
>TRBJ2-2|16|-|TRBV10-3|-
TGTGCCATCAGTGAGACCAAAGACAGAAACACCGGGGAGCTGTTTTTT
CAISETKDRNTGELFF
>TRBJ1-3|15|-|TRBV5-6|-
TGTGCCAGCCACCCGACGCCCCACTCTGGAAACACCATATATTTT
CASHPTPHSGNTIYF
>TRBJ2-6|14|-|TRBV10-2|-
TGCGCCAGCAGTTACGACTCTGGGGCCAACGTCCTGACTTTC
CASSYDSGANVLTF
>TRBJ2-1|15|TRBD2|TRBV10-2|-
TGCGCCAGCAGGATAGCGGGAGGGATTAACAATGAGCAGTTCTTC
CASRIAGGINNEQFF
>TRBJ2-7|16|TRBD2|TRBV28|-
TGTGCCAGCAGTCTCCCCGCGGCGGGAGCCTTCTACGAGCAGTACTTC
CASSLPAAGAFYEQYF
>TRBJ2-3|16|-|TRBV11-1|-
TGTGCCAGCAGCCTCACATCCTCACTGGGGACAGATACGCAGTATTTT
CASSLTSSLGTDTQYF
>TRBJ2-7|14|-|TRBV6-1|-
TGTGCCAGCAGAGATCGGAGGAGCTCCTACGAGCAGTACTTC
CASRDRRSSYEQYF
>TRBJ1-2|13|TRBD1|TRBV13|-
TGTGCCAGCAGCTTGCAACAGGGGTATGGCTACACCTTC
CASSLQQGYGYTF
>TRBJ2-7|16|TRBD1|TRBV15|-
TGTGCCACCAGCAGAGGTGTAGTAACAGGGGGCCACGAGCAGTACTTC
CATSRGVVTGGHEQYF
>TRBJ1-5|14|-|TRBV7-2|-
TGTGCCAGCAGCTTACCGGGGAACAATCAGCCCCAGCATTTT
CASSLPGNNQPQHF
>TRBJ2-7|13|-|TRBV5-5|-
TGTGCCAGCAGCTTGGAGGCTTTATACGAGCAGTACTTC
CASSLEALYEQYF
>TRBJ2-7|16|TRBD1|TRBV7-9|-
TGTGCCAGCAGCCAGCCCCCGGGACAGGGGGAAGGCGAGCAGTACTTC
CASSQPPGQGEGEQYF
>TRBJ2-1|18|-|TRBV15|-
TGTGCCACCAGCAGAGACCCTGGTGAGGGGGTCTCCTACAATGAGCAGTTCTTC
CATSRDPGEGVSYNEQFF
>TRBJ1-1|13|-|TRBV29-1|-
TGCAGCGTTTCCCACGGGGAGAACACTGAAGCTTTCTTT
CSVSHGENTEAFF
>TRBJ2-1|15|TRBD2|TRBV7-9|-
TGTGCCAGCAGCCCAACTAGCGGGAGCGACTATGAGCAGTTCTTC
CASSPTSGSDYEQFF
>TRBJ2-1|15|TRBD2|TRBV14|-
TGTGCCAGCAGCCACGCCGGGACTAGCGGTAATGAGCAGTTCTTC
CASSHAGTSGNEQFF
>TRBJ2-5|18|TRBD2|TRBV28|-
TGTGCCAGCAGTATACCCAGTGGGACTAGCGGGGCCCAAGAGACCCAGTACTTC
CASSIPSGTSGAQETQYF
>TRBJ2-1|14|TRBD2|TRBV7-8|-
TGTGCCAGCAGCTTAACTAGCGGGAAAAATGAGCAGTTCTTC
CASSLTSGKNEQFF
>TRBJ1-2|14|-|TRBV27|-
TGTGCCAGCAGTTTATTAGGCCAGGGTGACGGCTACACCTTC
CASSLLGQGDGYTF
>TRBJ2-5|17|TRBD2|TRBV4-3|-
TGCGCCAGCAGCCAAGATTCTAGCGGGAGGTTGGCAAAGACCCAGTACTTC
CASSQDSSGRLAKTQYF
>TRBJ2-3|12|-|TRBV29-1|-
TGCAGCGTTGAGGGTGGGGTGGATACGCAGTATTTT
CSVEGGVDTQYF
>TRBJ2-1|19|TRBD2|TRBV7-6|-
TGTGCCAGCAGCTTAAAAGGACTAGCTCAGTCCAGCTCCTACAATGAGCAGTTCTTC
CASSLKGLAQSSSYNEQFF
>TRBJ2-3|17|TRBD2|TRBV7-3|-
TGTGCCAGCAGCCTCATCATAGCGGGAGCGGGGACAGATACGCAGTATTTT
CASSLIIAGAGTDTQYF
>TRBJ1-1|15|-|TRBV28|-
TGTGCCAGCAGACTCGAGGCGGTGGAGGGAGCTGAAGCTTTCTTT
CASRLEAVEGAEAFF
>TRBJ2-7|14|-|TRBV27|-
TGTGCCAGCAGTTTTGGTAGGGCAACCTACGAGCAGTACTTC
CASSFGRATYEQYF
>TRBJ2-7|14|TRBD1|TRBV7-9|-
TGTGCCAGCAGCTTCTCGACAGGGATCTACGAGCAGTACTTC
CASSFSTGIYEQYF
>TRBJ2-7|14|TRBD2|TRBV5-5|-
TGTGCCAGCAGCTTGGGGAGCGGGGCGGACGAGCAGTACTTC
CASSLGSGADEQYF
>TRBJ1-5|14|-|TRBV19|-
TGTGCCAGTAGTACTCGACAGAGCAATCAGCCCCAGCATTTT
CASSTRQSNQPQHF
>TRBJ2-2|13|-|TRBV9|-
TGTGCCAGCAGCGTGTTAGCGGCCGGGGAGCTGTTTTTT
CASSVLAAGELFF
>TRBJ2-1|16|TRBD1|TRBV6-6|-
TGTGCCAGCAGTCGGCCCCCGGGACAGGGGGCGGCTGAGCAGTTCTTC
CASSRPPGQGAAEQFF